What follows are 30 T cell receptor beta chains derived from one specimen sequenced in a study of early T cells in non-severe SARS-CoV-2 infection (dated by TCRdb to 2020 to 2023). To prepare the library, 5' RACE was applied. Sequencing was performed on a NextSeq 500. TCRdb trimmed the raw reads at Q25, called clones with MiXCR and kept productive beta chains. Every entry covers one CDR3 protein and lists the most common genes and DNA from its rows. For this sample the table gives around 50,000 distinct CDR3 sequences, of which roughly 12% were detected only once. The ten largest clones take up less than 4.5% of the sample. Sequenced sample: whole blood. The receptors shown here come from an adult who was a healthcare worker with PCR-confirmed SARS-CoV-2 infection or an uninfected control (not recorded which).

The V and J genes are TRBV18 and TRBJ1-1; TRBD1 agrees at 7 bases. Germline trimming cut 2 bases from V and 7 bases from J; bases unmatched to any gene: 4. The germline V gene encodes CDR1 KGHSH and CDR2 LQKENI. This CDR3 is built from 13 residues. The CDR3 DNA follows: TGTGCCAGCTCACCAGGGACAGAGGTTGAAGCTTTCTTT. Encoded protein: CASSPGTEVEAFF.

This clonotype has at least ten counts. The CDR3 region is CASSIRDSNQPQHF. CDR3 DNA sequence: TGTGCCAGTAGTATCCGGGACAGCAATCAGCCCCAGCATTTT. The rearrangement joins TRBV19 to TRBJ1-5; D might be TRBD1 (5 bases). The V end lost 3 bases, the J end lost 1 base, and 7 bases lay between the germline ends. Germline CDR1 is LNHDA and CDR2 is SQIVND (reference sequence). The CDR3 length is 14 residues.

Ten or more counts support this clonotype. The chain joins TRBV7-2 to TRBJ2-1; D gene unclear. Germline values: CDR1 SGHTA, CDR2 FQGNSA. Trimming stripped 0 bases from V and 15 bases from J, with 9 bases between. The CDR3 is made up of 11 amino acids. CDR3 in amino acids: CASSLALTPFF. CDR3 nucleotide sequence: TGTGCCAGCAGCTTAGCCCTGACGCCGTTCTTC.

The genes are TRBV18 and TRBJ2-1; 11 nucleotides match TRBD1. The CDR3 has 16 residues. Per the germline V gene, CDR1 is KGHSH and CDR2 is LQKENI. The junction had 5 bases not matched to a gene; V was cut back by 2 bases and J by 5 bases. The CDR3 here is CASSPKGQGADNEQFF. The CDR3 region has the DNA TGTGCCAGCTCACCAAAAGGACAGGGGGCGGACAATGAGCAGTTCTTC.

This clonotype appeared many times. The chain uses TRBV4-1 and TRBJ2-3; TRBD2 matches 7 bases. V lost 0 bases and J lost 8; bases outside the gene matches: 8. The germline V gene encodes CDR1 MGHRA and CDR2 YSYEKL. This CDR3 region has 15 residues. CDR3: CASSQEGGSSPTQYF. For the CDR3, the DNA is TGCGCCAGCAGCCAAGAAGGCGGGAGTTCGCCTACGCAGTATTTT.

In its sample, this clonotype was seen a few times. The V call is TRBV5-6, the J call TRBJ2-1; D uncertain. Trimming cost V 0 bases and J 1 base, with 8 bases left between them. CDR3 size: 15 residues. Germline CDR1 is SGHDT and CDR2 is YYEEEE. The CDR3 nucleotides read TGTGCCAGCAGCTTGGGCCTTAATTCCTACAATGAGCAGTTCTTC. Amino acid sequence: CASSLGLNSYNEQFF. The full variable domain, completed using reference TRBV5-6 and TRBJ2-1, is DAGVTQSPTHLIKTRGQQVTLRCSPKSGHDTVSWYQQALGQGPQFIFQYYEEEERQRGNFPDRFSGHQFPNYSSELNVNALLLGDSALYLCASSLGLNSYNEQFFGPGTRLTVL.

There are a few counts of this clonotype. Here the CDR3 DNA reads TGTGCCAGCAGCCCACCCCCCTACCTGCGGTATGAGCAGTTCTTC. Translated, it gives CASSPPPYLRYEQFF. This chain links TRBV7-8 with TRBJ2-1, with unresolved D. Germline V gives CDR1 SGHVS, CDR2 FQNEAQ. Trimming took off 5 bases at V and 8 bases at J, with 19 bases between the two ends. This CDR3 has 15 residues. Supplemented by reference TRBV7-8 and TRBJ2-1, the full variable domain reads GAGVSQSPRYKVAKRGQDVALRCDPISGHVSLFWYQQALGQGPEFLTYFQNEAQLDKSGLPSDRFFAERPEGSVSTLKIQRTQQEDSAVYLCASSPPPYLRYEQFFGPGTRLTVL.

This clonotype came up many times. J is TRBJ1-1 and V is TRBV28; D remains unclear. Germline assignment: CDR1 MDHEN and CDR2 SYDVKM. The CDR3 loop spans 11 amino acids. V shed 10 bases and J shed 1 base, with 7 bases lying between them. CDR3 nucleotide sequence: TGTGCCACCAAGACGAACACTGAAGCTTTCTTT. Its translation is CATKTNTEAFF.

This clonotype was seen repeatedly, ten times or more. The chain combines TRBV6-1 with TRBJ2-1, with 9 bases identical to TRBD1. Germline values: CDR1 MNHNS, CDR2 SASEGT. After removal of 7 bases from V and 8 bases from J, the junction contained 12 bases not matched to a gene. There are 15 residues in the CDR3. The CDR3 sequence: CASKYGTGYVDEQFF. The CDR3 nucleotides are TGTGCCAGCAAATACGGGACAGGGTATGTTGATGAGCAGTTCTTC.

This clonotype was counted only a few times. The chain joins TRBV9 to TRBJ1-2, with D hard to call. Between the trimmed V and J ends, which lost 0 bases and 0 bases, there was a span of 15 bases. The CDR3 is 17 residues long. The germline gives CDR1 SGDLS, CDR2 YYNGEE. This CDR3 is CASSVEDVPSANYGYTF. CDR3 in DNA: TGTGCCAGCAGCGTAGAAGACGTACCTTCAGCTAACTATGGCTACACCTTC.

This clonotype was detected a few times. CDR3 DNA: TGTGCCAGCAGCTTTTCCCCGAACACTGAAGCTTTCTTT. This gives the protein CASSFSPNTEAFF. The J gene is TRBJ1-1, the V gene TRBV7-6; D gene unclear. Germline CDR1 and CDR2: SGHVS and FNYEAQ. The CDR3 sequence is 13 residues long. Trimming removed 3 bases at V and 1 base at J, with 6 bases between. The variable domain in full, completed from reference TRBV7-6 and TRBJ1-1, reads GAGVSQSPRYKVTKRGQDVALRCDPISGHVSLYWYRQALGQGPEFLTYFNYEAQQDKSGLPNDRFSAERPEGSISTLTIQRTEQRDSAMYRCASSFSPNTEAFFGQGTRLTVV.

This clonotype was recorded at least ten times. The chain carries TRBV5-1 and TRBJ1-5; D perhaps matches TRBD1 (5 bases). This CDR3 is 16 amino acids long. Trimming stripped 0 bases from V and 0 bases from J, with 10 bases between. Germline V gene sequence: CDR1 SGHRS, CDR2 YFSETQ. Written as DNA, the CDR3 is TGCGCCAGCAGCTTGGGTCCGGGGCCTAGCAATCAGCCCCAGCATTTT. Protein sequence: CASSLGPGPSNQPQHF.

The chain recombines TRBV6-2 or TRBV6-3 with TRBJ2-5, with 7 bases identical to TRBD2. Germline V gene sequence: CDR1 MNHEY, CDR2 SVGEGT. After removal of 1 base from V and 1 base from J, the junction contained 9 bases not matched to a gene. This CDR3 is built from 17 residues. The CDR3, as DNA: TGTGCCAGCAGTTACTACCCCCCGGCGGGAGCCCAAGAGACCCAGTACTTC. This encodes CASSYYPPAGAQETQYF.

This rearrangement joins TRBV12-3 or TRBV12-4 to TRBJ2-7; D may match TRBD1 or TRBD2 (5 bases each). This CDR3 is built from 14 residues. V lost 7 bases to trimming and J lost 4 bases, with 17 bases between them. CDR3: CASTFRDGPYEQYF. The CDR3 region has the DNA TGTGCCAGCACTTTCAGGGACGGCCCTTACGAGCAGTACTTC.

A few counts support this clonotype. V gene TRBV5-1 combines with J gene TRBJ2-2, with a weak D call TRBD1 (6 bases). CDR3 length equals 14 residues. Deletions cut 5 bases from V and 4 bases from J, with 12 bases between. Per germline, CDR1 SGHRS and CDR2 YFSETQ. The CDR3 DNA sequence: TGCGCCAGCAGGGAGCAGGGGCTCACCGGGGAGCTGTTTTTT. Its protein is CASREQGLTGELFF.

A word on this clonotype: The final CDR3 position lacks the conserved phenylalanine or tryptophan, pointing to a likely read error. The rearrangement links TRBV28 to TRBJ2-1; D is uncertain. Germline CDR1 reads MDHEN; CDR2 reads SYDVKM. Trimming removed 5 bases from V and 0 bases from J, with 14 bases in between. The CDR3 extends over 16 amino acids. CDR3 in DNA: TGTGCCAGCAGTCCCCCCTCGGAGAGCTCCTACAATGAGCAGTTCTTG. As protein: CASSPPSESSYNEQFL.

The V gene is TRBV5-4, the J gene TRBJ2-1, with 7 bases fitting TRBD2. In germline, CDR1 is SGHNT, CDR2 YYREEE (reference sequence). Germline trimming cut 0 bases from V and 0 bases from J; bases unmatched to any gene: 12. This CDR3 region has 19 residues. For the CDR3, the DNA is TGTGCCAGCAGCTTGGGGGGCGGGAGAGGACGAAGCTCCTACAATGAGCAGTTCTTC. Residues: CASSLGGGRGRSSYNEQFF.

This clonotype showed up many times. The genes are TRBV20-1 and TRBJ1-1, with D unclear. Germline V gives CDR1 DFQATT, CDR2 SNEGSKA (reference sequence). Trimming shortened V by 6 bases and J by 6 bases, and 17 bases separated the two germline ends. The CDR3 is 13 residues long. The CDR3 here is CSATAGVVAEAFF. The CDR3 DNA reads as TGCAGTGCCACAGCAGGAGTGGTCGCTGAAGCTTTCTTT.

This clonotype was recorded many times. The chain combines TRBV4-2 with TRBJ1-2; perhaps TRBD1 as D (6 bases). The CDR3 loop spans 17 amino acids. Per germline, CDR1 LGHNA and CDR2 YNFKEQ. Trimming pared 3 bases from V and 6 bases from J, leaving 23 bases between. The CDR3 protein is CASSQNPRSQGVNGYTF. The CDR3 DNA reads as TGTGCCAGCAGCCAGAATCCCCGATCACAGGGAGTCAATGGCTACACCTTC.

This clonotype has a count of ten or more. V gene TRBV5-5 combines with J gene TRBJ2-3, with TRBD2 as a possible D gene (5 bases). The V end lost 1 base, the J end lost 0 bases, and 12 bases lay between the germline ends. The length of the CDR3 is 16 residues. Germline CDR1 and CDR2: SGHKS and YYEKEE (reference sequence). CDR3 amino acids: CASSLSLATSTDTQYF. CDR3 DNA: TGTGCCAGCAGCTTGTCATTAGCGACAAGCACAGATACGCAGTATTTT.

V gene TRBV6-6 combines with J gene TRBJ2-5; 8 bases agree with TRBD2. CDR3 length: 14 residues. From germline, CDR1 is MNHNY and CDR2 SVGAGI (reference sequence). With V trimmed by 6 bases and J by 2 bases, 5 bases remained unmatched. CDR3 amino acids: CASRSGGRQETQYF. CDR3 sequence (DNA): TGTGCCAGCAGATCCGGCGGGAGGCAAGAGACCCAGTACTTC.

The chain is built from TRBV5-1 and TRBJ1-1; tentative D call: TRBD1 (6 bases). Trimming removed 6 bases from V and 1 base from J, with 16 bases in between. The CDR3 consists of 15 residues. The V gene's germline CDR1 is SGHRS and CDR2 YFSETQ. The CDR3 here is CASTPGTGTNTEAFF. The CDR3 DNA is TGCGCCAGCACCCCCGGAACAGGGACGAACACTGAAGCTTTCTTT.

This clonotype was seen at least ten times. The V and J genes are TRBV12-3 or TRBV12-4 and TRBJ2-1; TRBD2 matches at 10 bases. The CDR3 spans 15 residues. The V segment lost 3 bases and the J segment 4 bases; nucleotides outside the gene matches: 3. The CDR3 protein is CASSLGSGRYNEQFF. CDR3 nucleotide sequence: TGTGCCAGCAGTTTGGGTAGCGGGAGGTACAATGAGCAGTTCTTC.

Only a few counts were recorded for this clonotype. The rearrangement joins TRBV29-1 to TRBJ1-5; tentative D call: TRBD1 (6 bases). Between the trimmed V and J ends, which lost 7 bases and 8 bases, there was a span of 18 bases. Germline V gene lookup returns CDR1 SQVTM and CDR2 ANQGSEA. The CDR3 has 13 residues. The CDR3 nucleotides read TGCAGCGCCAGCGGGACATCCGGGGAGCCCCAGCATTTT. This gives the protein CSASGTSGEPQHF.

The V and J genes are TRBV20-1 and TRBJ2-2, with 13 nucleotides matching TRBD2. CDR1 DFQATT and CDR2 SNEGSKA come from the germline V gene (reference sequence). The V segment lost 5 bases and the J segment 0 bases; nucleotides outside the gene matches: 3. This CDR3 is built from 16 residues. The CDR3 spells CSAGTSGIPNTGELFF. As DNA, the CDR3 is TGCAGTGCTGGGACTAGCGGGATACCGAACACCGGGGAGCTGTTTTTT.

This clonotype has only one observation. A single base separates this from a much larger clone, so it may be a read error. V usage is TRBV7-3 and J usage is TRBJ2-3; D remains unclear. This CDR3 spans 12 amino acids. From germline, CDR1 is SGHTA and CDR2 FQGTGA. The V and J ends lost 4 bases and 5 bases respectively, with 7 bases between them. The CDR3 coding sequence is TGTGCCAGCAGCTCCTCCATAGATACGCAGTATTTT. This translates into CASSSSIDTQYF.

This clonotype was detected a few times. The rearrangement joins TRBV7-9 to TRBJ2-3; D is ambiguous. Germline CDR1 is SEHNR and CDR2 is FQNEAQ (reference sequence). The V end was cut by 2 bases, the J end by 2 bases, with 11 bases between. The length of the CDR3 is 15 residues. The CDR3 DNA sequence: TGTGCCAGCAGCTTACTCGCTTTCGCCACAGATACGCAGTATTTT. Protein sequence: CASSLLAFATDTQYF.

This clonotype came up many times. The V call is TRBV6-6, the J call TRBJ2-3; 13 positions agree with TRBD2. Per germline, CDR1 MNHNY and CDR2 SVGAGI (reference sequence). This CDR3 contains 17 residues. V was pared by 0 bases and J by 6 bases, with 6 bases of the junction left unmatched. The CDR3 sequence: CASSYSGLAGVFDTQYF. CDR3 nucleotides: TGTGCCAGCAGTTACTCCGGACTAGCGGGAGTATTCGATACGCAGTATTTT.

This clonotype was recorded many times. The chain uses TRBV29-1 and TRBJ1-1; no reliable D call. Trimming took 4 bases from V and 2 from J, leaving 8 bases between them. Germline CDR1 is SQVTM and CDR2 is ANQGSEA. This CDR3 is 12 amino acids long. The CDR3 DNA reads as TGCAGCGTTGTTGGCGGAAACACTGAAGCTTTCTTT. Its protein is CSVVGGNTEAFF.

This clonotype came up many times. The V and J genes are TRBV27 and TRBJ1-2; tentative D call: TRBD1 (5 bases). The CDR3 contains 15 residues. V was trimmed by 2 bases and J by 4 bases, leaving 14 bases between them. CDR1 and CDR2 from the germline V gene are MNHEY and SMNVEV (reference sequence). The CDR3 DNA reads TGTGCCAGCAGTTTAACGGAGGGGAGTGGCTATGGCTACACCTTC. It translates to CASSLTEGSGYGYTF.